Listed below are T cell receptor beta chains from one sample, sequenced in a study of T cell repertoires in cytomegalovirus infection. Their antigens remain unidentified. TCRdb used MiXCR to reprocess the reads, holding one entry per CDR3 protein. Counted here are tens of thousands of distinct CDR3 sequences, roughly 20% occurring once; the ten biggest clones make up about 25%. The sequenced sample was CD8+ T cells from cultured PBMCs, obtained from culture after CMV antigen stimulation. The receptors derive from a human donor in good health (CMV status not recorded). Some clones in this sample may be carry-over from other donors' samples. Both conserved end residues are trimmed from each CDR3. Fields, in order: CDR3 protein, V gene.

CDR3 protein: ASRSGAREQY
V gene: TRBV6-2/TRBV6-3

CDR3 protein: ASSHSAGQLYGYT
V gene: TRBV4-1

CDR3 protein: ASSLFADKQETQY
V gene: TRBV7-8

CDR3 protein: ASSLAPGQPQH
V gene: TRBV5-4

CDR3 protein: ASSFTTGRLYNEQF
V gene: TRBV7-6

CDR3 protein: ASSLETLLYEQY
V gene: TRBV7-2

CDR3 protein: ATRDRYNEQF
V gene: TRBV6-4

CDR3 protein: ASSFHLYNEQF
V gene: TRBV28

CDR3 protein: ASSVMTGESYEQY
V gene: TRBV6-1

CDR3 protein: ASSPRDGRSSNEQF
V gene: TRBV11-1

CDR3 protein: ASSSGTDTQY
V gene: TRBV28

CDR3 protein: SVEGLREDLTYEQY
V gene: TRBV29-1

CDR3 protein: ASNTDLDLGDRNTEAF
V gene: TRBV2

CDR3 protein: ASCEFFPRDTEAF
V gene: TRBV7-8

CDR3 protein: ASSPLAGRLFTDTQY
V gene: TRBV11-2

CDR3 protein: ASSPTSPYEQY
V gene: TRBV7-1

CDR3 protein: ASSQVRDGQVATSYEQY
V gene: TRBV4-2